This T cell receptor (beta chain) was captured in a study of siplizumab effects on memory and regulatory T cells. Overall study results and limits: Among mappable alloreactive CD4+ clones, the Treg-derived fraction averaged around 70% with siplizumab versus around 30% in controls. Some alloreactive sequences were traceable to unstimulated CD4+ memory cells, and siplizumab significantly reduced them. Naive T cell populations appeared to exhibit greater diversity than memory cells and appeared to be major alloresponse contributors. Just a small share of alloreactive clones was traced back to unstimulated subsets.

Details on this clone: What it binds is not known.

Sequencing was performed with immunoSEQ multiplex PCR; in TCRdb, only in-frame clones are kept and a portion is missing. The table includes about 87,000 clones, 75% to 90% detected once. CDR1 is SGHRS and CDR2 is YFSETQ in the germline V gene. The CDR3 extends over 13 amino acids. J gave up 5 bases and V 1 base, and 3 bases lay outside the gene matches. V gene TRBV5-1 combines with J gene TRBJ2-7; 7 bases fit TRBD1. The sequence was obtained from a human donor in good health. Sequenced: CD4+ T cells sorted from blood. The DNA of the CDR3 is TGCGCCAGCAGCTTGATTCAGGGGGACGAGCAGTACTTC. Encoded protein: CASSLIQGDEQYF.